The rows below give T cell receptor beta chains drawn from one sample of a study of neurological immune-mediated disorders. TCRdb itself ran the 5' RACE reads through MiXCR, one entry per CDR3 protein. This table holds approximately 68,000 distinct CDR3 sequences, around 5% found once. Sequencing was performed on PBMCs. These receptors all stem from a woman in her 70s with multiple sclerosis. Each CDR3 is given with its conserved first and last residue. The D gene is left open where the match is weak. Clone size appears in some rows only: once, few, many, or a class for an expanded clone.

NA,TRBJ2-7,TRBV5-1,NA,CASSLGVAEDVYEQYF,TGCGCCAGCAGCTTGGGGGTAGCGGAGGATGTTTACGAGCAGTACTTC
NA,TRBJ1-2,TRBV12-3/TRBV12-4,few,CASSYSDVDGYTF,TGTGCCAGCAGTTATTCGGACGTGGACGGCTACACCTTC
NA,TRBJ2-1,TRBV6-5,NA,CASSSDYSSSYNEQFF,TGTGCCAGCAGTTCCGACTACTCAAGCTCCTACAATGAGCAGTTCTTC
NA,TRBJ2-2,TRBV7-9,few,CASSLARRGGELFF,TGTGCCAGCAGCTTAGCTCGGCGCGGGGGGGAGCTGTTTTTT
NA,TRBJ2-3,TRBV20-1,many,CSATLNRADTQYF,TGCAGTGCTACCCTAAACCGGGCAGATACGCAGTATTTT
TRBD2,TRBJ2-7,TRBV6-5,many,CASSYPSERAGRYEQYF,TGTGCCAGCAGTTATCCTAGCGAACGTGCCGGGAGGTACGAGCAGTACTTC
TRBD2,TRBJ2-3,TRBV5-1,many,CASSISGVRADTQYF,TGCGCCAGCAGCATTAGCGGGGTTAGAGCAGATACGCAGTATTTT
NA,TRBJ1-2,TRBV4-3,many,CASSQDESTGWDYGYTF,TGCGCCAGCAGCCAAGACGAAAGTACAGGGTGGGACTATGGCTACACCTTC
NA,TRBJ2-3,TRBV7-2,many,CASSSSGRRADTQYF,TGTGCCAGCAGCTCCTCGGGGAGGAGGGCAGATACGCAGTATTTT
NA,TRBJ2-7,TRBV6-6,many,CASRRLSSYEQYF,TGTGCCAGCCGCCGACTAAGCTCCTACGAGCAGTACTTC
NA,TRBJ1-1,TRBV19,many,CASSNQGKNTEAFF,TGTGCCAGTAGTAACCAGGGTAAGAACACTGAAGCTTTCTTT
NA,TRBJ1-1,TRBV5-6,many,CASSFRYGEAFF,TGTGCCAGCAGCTTCCGGTATGGGGAAGCTTTCTTT
NA,TRBJ2-3,TRBV18,few,CASSPNQWSTDTQYF,TGTGCCAGCTCACCAAACCAATGGAGCACAGATACGCAGTATTTT
TRBD1,TRBJ2-7,TRBV2,many,CASNWDRAYEQYF,TGTGCCAGCAACTGGGACAGGGCCTACGAGCAGTACTTC
NA,TRBJ2-7,TRBV6-5,few,CASSSHGQPTYEQYF,TGTGCCAGCAGTTCTCATGGACAGCCTACCTACGAGCAGTACTTC
TRBD2,TRBJ2-1,TRBV5-1,many,CASSTRTSGSGLTYNEQFF,TGCGCCAGCAGCACCCGGACTAGCGGGAGTGGTTTGACCTACAATGAGCAGTTCTTC